The clone carrying this T cell receptor beta chain has a handful of counts. Its target is unknown. Between the trimmed V and J ends, which lost 1 base and 0 bases, there was a span of 25 bases. The CDR3 extends over 22 amino acids. The germline gives CDR1 LGHNA, CDR2 YSLEER. This sample is drawn from a study of T-cell memory formation after mild COVID-19. Study-wide findings and caveats: The study detected some responding clones in pre-infection memory, suggesting cross-reactive memory joined. Nothing showed for sure that second-wave clones peaking on day 37 were SARS-CoV-2 specific. Shrinking CD4+ clones were chiefly CM and EM; CD8+ ones were chiefly EMRA.

MiXCR, applied by TCRdb to the 5' RACE reads, yields one record per CDR3 protein. Of more than 350,000 distinct CDR3 sequences in the sample, around a sixth were seen once. The sequence was collected from a man aged 18 to 35 who had mild COVID-19 (a few samples of this study predate the infection). Cell type and time point are not known. The sample consisted of PBMCs or a T cell subset sorted from them (not recorded which). This rearrangement joins TRBV4-3 to TRBJ1-6; perhaps TRBD1 as D (5 bases). In DNA, the CDR3 is TGCGCCAGCAGCCAAGTAGTACCTAGGGGCCCCAAGACTAGCTCCTATAATTCACCCCTCCACTTT. Protein product: CASSQVVPRGPKTSSYNSPLHF.